This T cell receptor (beta chain) was captured in a study of molecular identifiers for immune sequencing clone quantification. Study results and caveats: Single-cell amounts of spiked Jurkat TCR RNA were reportedly detectable among approximately 970,000 naive cells.

TCRdb processed the PCR reads anew with MiXCR; each CDR3 protein has one entry. The table has about half a million distinct CDR3 sequences, roughly 26% seen once. Each library that profiled naive CD8 cells came from approximately 20,000 to 1,000,000 sorted cells with 10%, 30% or 50% RNA. As CD8+CD4-CCR7+CD45RA+ cells, naive CD8 T cells were sorted. Per germline, CDR1 MGHRA and CDR2 YSYEKL. Trimming removed 1 base at V and 4 bases at J, with 10 bases between. The CDR3 spans 14 residues. In its sample, this clonotype was seen a few times. Its antigen remains unknown. The chain carries TRBV4-1 and TRBJ2-5, with D maybe TRBD1 (6 bases). The material sequenced was naive CD8+ T cells from blood, with Jurkat cell RNA spiked in. Subset defined: FACS-sorted CD8+CD4-CCR7+CD45RA+ naive T cells. The source is a human donor in good health. Some libraries in this study had Jurkat cell RNA spiked in. The CDR3 sequence: CASSQVTGRETQYF. The DNA of the CDR3 is TGCGCCAGCAGCCAAGTAACAGGGCGAGAGACCCAGTACTTC.